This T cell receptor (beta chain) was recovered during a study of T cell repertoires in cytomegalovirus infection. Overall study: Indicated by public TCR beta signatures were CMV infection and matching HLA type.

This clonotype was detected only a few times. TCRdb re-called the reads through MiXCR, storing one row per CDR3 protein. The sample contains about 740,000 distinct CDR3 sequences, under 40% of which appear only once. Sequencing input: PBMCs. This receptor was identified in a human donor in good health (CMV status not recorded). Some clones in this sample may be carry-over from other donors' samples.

In DNA, the CDR3 is TGTGCCAGCAGGGGGGGGACAGGGACTTTGTATGGCTACACCTTC. The encoded protein is CASRGGTGTLYGYTF. The chain links TRBV28 to TRBJ1-2; TRBD1 aligns across 9 bases. The germline V gene encodes CDR1 MDHEN and CDR2 SYDVKM. This CDR3 is 15 amino acids long. V was clipped by 6 bases and J by 5 bases; unmatched bases: 10.